A selection of T cell receptor beta chains follows, all from one sample in a study of blood T cells in healthy people across ages. TCRdb ran MiXCR on the 5' RACE reads and lists one entry per CDR3 protein. The repertoire holds roughly 1,700,000 distinct CDR3 sequences, with 25% to 30% as singletons. Sample: blood. The receptors were gathered from a young woman in good health. Each CDR3 is given with its conserved first and last residue. A D gene is named only where the DNA matches it firmly. Not every row has a clone size; where given, it reads once, few, many or a size class.

CGGTGQGNEQYF | TGTGGCGGTACAGGGCAGGGGAACGAGCAGTACTTC | TRBJ2-7 | NA | NA | TRBV2
CASSQWYGYTF | TGTGCCAGCAGCCAATGGTATGGCTACACCTTC | TRBJ1-2 | NA | NA | TRBV3-1
CASSHEGVAKNIQYF | TGTGCCAGCAGTCACGAGGGGGTGGCCAAAAACATTCAGTACTTC | TRBJ2-4 | NA | NA | TRBV6-6
CASSPPGQRGRDEQFF | TGCGCCAGCAGCCCTCCGGGCCAACGGGGTCGGGATGAGCAGTTCTTC | TRBJ2-1 | NA | NA | TRBV5-1
CASSLGQGTTNEKLFF | TGCGCCAGCAGCTTGGGACAGGGGACAACTAATGAAAAACTGTTTTTT | TRBJ1-4 | many | TRBD1 | TRBV5-1
CAIAGAAGVGAQYF | TGTGCCATTGCAGGCGCGGCGGGAGTGGGTGCGCAGTACTTC | TRBJ2-7 | few | TRBD2 | TRBV10-3
CASRETGGNQPQHF | TGTGCCAGCAGAGAAACAGGGGGCAATCAGCCCCAGCATTTT | TRBJ1-5 | many | TRBD1 | TRBV6-6
CASNAVEGTEAFF | TGCGCCAGCAACGCGGTAGAGGGGACTGAAGCTTTCTTT | TRBJ1-1 | NA | NA | TRBV5-1
CASGEGGSAGNTIYF | TGCGCCAGCGGCGAAGGGGGGTCGGCTGGAAACACCATATATTTT | TRBJ1-3 | few | NA | TRBV5-1
CASSLGGGHGIEAFF | TGTGCCAGCAGCTTAGGCGGGGGCCACGGAATTGAAGCTTTCTTT | TRBJ1-1 | NA | NA | TRBV5-6
CAISESIIQRGSHEQFF | TGTGCCATCAGTGAGTCGATCATCCAGCGGGGTAGCCATGAGCAGTTCTTC | TRBJ2-1 | NA | TRBD2 | TRBV10-3
CSARDRPRGGLEQFF | TGCAGTGCTAGAGATCGGCCGCGCGGGGGATTGGAGCAGTTCTTC | TRBJ2-1 | NA | TRBD2 | TRBV20-1
CSVEDTNYEQYF | TGCAGTGTCGAGGACACAAACTACGAGCAGTACTTC | TRBJ2-7 | many | NA | TRBV20-1
CASSVGTGGIEAFF | TGTGCCAGCAGCGTAGGGACAGGGGGCATTGAAGCTTTCTTT | TRBJ1-1 | few | TRBD1 | TRBV9
CASTNREETQYF | TGTGCCAGCACCAATAGGGAAGAGACCCAGTACTTC | TRBJ2-5 | few | NA | TRBV11-2
CASSNKGAGAFF | TGTGCCAGCAGTAACAAGGGGGCAGGAGCTTTCTTT | TRBJ1-1 | NA | TRBD1 | TRBV28
CASSLATGVRNEQFF | TGTGCCAGCAGCTTAGCTACAGGGGTTCGGAATGAGCAGTTCTTC | TRBJ2-1 | NA | TRBD1 | TRBV11-2
CASSLAAGTDLKYEQYF | TGTGCCAGCAGCTTAGCGGCAGGGACGGACCTAAAGTACGAGCAGTACTTC | TRBJ2-7 | few | NA | TRBV7-9
CASSDPLAGGETQYF | TGTGCCAGCAGTGATCCCTTAGCGGGGGGAGAGACCCAGTACTTC | TRBJ2-5 | NA | TRBD2 | TRBV25-1
CASSHRTSGTLVLVQFF | TGTGCCAGCAGCCACCGGACTAGCGGGACCCTTGTTCTTGTGCAGTTCTTC | TRBJ2-1 | NA | TRBD2 | TRBV11-2
CASSQGFSGELFF | TGCGCCAGCAGCCAAGGGTTCTCCGGGGAGCTGTTTTTT | TRBJ2-2 | few | NA | TRBV4-3
CASSLAWGVTYEQYF | TGCGCCAGCAGCTTGGCATGGGGCGTTACCTACGAGCAGTACTTC | TRBJ2-7 | many | NA | TRBV5-1
CASSPLGAEQYF | TGTGCCAGCAGCCCACTAGGAGCCGAGCAGTACTTC | TRBJ2-7 | many | NA | TRBV7-9
CASSQAGGGGINEQYF | TGTGCCAGCAGCCAAGCCGGGGGGGGCGGGATCAATGAGCAGTACTTC | TRBJ2-7 | NA | TRBD2 | TRBV3-1
CASRGRVTDTQYF | TGTGCCAGCAGGGGGCGCGTGACAGATACGCAGTATTTT | TRBJ2-3 | few | NA | TRBV12-3/TRBV12-4
CASSLTGVAEAFF | TGTGCCAGCAGCTTAACGGGGGTGGCTGAAGCTTTCTTT | TRBJ1-1 | NA | NA | TRBV7-3